What follows is one TCR beta chain and its context. Its antigen is unknown. No much larger clonotype is one base removed from it; base qualities were not supplied. Whole blood was collected in K2EDTA tubes by collaborating institutions according to the institutions' own protocols. Collaborator samples were shipped for TCRbeta analysis as frozen whole blood, isolated PBMCs, or DNA extracted from either sample type. The data are from a study of blood T cell repertoires in COVID-19 (dated by TCRdb to about 2020). With regard to the full study: The collaborator samples originated in the United States, Italy and Spain and spanned the acute and convalescent phases of COVID-19. The prospective study material was composed of cDNA or gDNA derived from T cells, B-cell-depleted T cells, or PBMCs. The dataset comprised deeply sampled blood TCRbeta repertoires from subjects exposed to, actively infected with, or recovered from COVID-19. The repertoires were released in a freely available public database meant as a resource for research on the immune response to SARS-CoV-2. The samples were drawn from the first 160 participants of the ongoing ImmuneRACE study and from 1,254 subjects provided by 6 global collaborators. The sample metadata nearly always contained a de-identified subject ID, COVID-19 status, age in years and sex. HLA class I and class II types, where available, came from metadata supplied by the sample provider rather than from assay-based typing. Study-wide conclusions, independent of this receptor: How much clinical and demographic metadata was included differed by source and by participant, and the metadata was provided uncurated.

TCRbeta CDR3 regions were amplified from genomic DNA by means of the immunoSEQ Assay, a bias-controlled multiplex PCR. The original pipeline was this. The number of nucleated cells in each sample was estimated from the amplification of reference gene primers within the assay. To quantify the absolute abundance of each unique TCRbeta CDR3 rearrangement, sequence reads were collapsed and filtered. For each sample, productive Simpson clonality was calculated as the square root of Simpson's diversity index across productive rearrangements. Drawn from immuneACCESS, this table holds only the in-frame rearrangements with V and J called that TCRdb kept. Clones are partly lost; checked studies trace under half to an unresolved V gene and leave the rest unexplained. D and trimming come from the DNA, and the V and J calls and clone size come from that table. The sample yields some 290,000 clones; around 87% were counted once. The biggest ten clones account for 3.6% of the sample.

Trimming costs V 2 bases and J 7 bases, and their ends lie 11 bases apart. CDR1 MDHEN and CDR2 SYDVKM are derived from the germline V gene. Including the terminal cysteine and phenylalanine, the CDR3 comprises 13 residues. The entry retains the CDR3 DNA only, 39 bases that are in frame from base 1. The source material was peripheral blood. In this chain, TRBV28 is recombined with TRBJ1-2, with no confidently assigned D gene. The sequence was obtained from a man between 18 and 29 years old with active or convalescent COVID-19. The nucleotide sequence is TGTGCCAGCAGTTTAGAGGGCTATCGTGGCTACACCTTC. The translation is CASSLEGYRGYTF.